These T cell receptor beta chains were read from a single sample in a study of blood T cell repertoires in COVID-19. Sequencing was performed with immunoSEQ multiplex PCR; in TCRdb, only in-frame clones are kept and a portion is missing. This sample has approximately 220,000 clones, with around 85% found just once. Sequencing used peripheral blood. The receptor set was obtained from a woman aged 80 or over with acute or convalescent COVID-19. The CDR3 runs from the conserved cysteine through the conserved F or W. The order of the fields is J gene, V gene, D gene, clone size, CDR3 DNA, CDR3 protein. The D gene is left open where the match is weak. Size is stated for part of the rows, as once, few or many counts, or as a class when the clone is expanded.

TRBJ2-3 | TRBV30 | TRBD2 | - | TGTGCCTGGAGACTAGCGGGAGGGCCAGATACGCAGTATTTT | CAWRLAGGPDTQYF
TRBJ2-2 | TRBV10-3 | - | once | TGTGCCATCTATAGACAGACTCACGGATTAATCCCCGGGGAGCTGTTTTTT | CAIYRQTHGLIPGELFF
TRBJ1-2 | TRBV7-9 | - | - | TGTGCCAGCAGCCTCCACGAGCTCAACTATGGCTACACCTTC | CASSLHELNYGYTF
TRBJ1-5 | TRBV9 | - | - | TGTGCCAGCAGCGCCAGGGGTCAAGGGCAGCCCCAGCATTTT | CASSARGQGQPQHF
TRBJ2-1 | TRBV6-6 | - | - | TGTGCCAGCAGGTCTACCGGGGGACCCTACAATGAGCAGTTCTTC | CASRSTGGPYNEQFF
TRBJ2-5 | TRBV27 | - | - | TGTGCCAGCAGTTTTAAGGGGGGGCCTCTCCCAATACAAGAGACCCAGTACTTC | CASSFKGGPLPIQETQYF
TRBJ1-5 | TRBV27 | - | - | TGTGCCAGCAGTTTATATGGGCCATATCAGCCCCAGCATTTT | CASSLYGPYQPQHF
TRBJ1-1 | TRBV4-2 | TRBD1 | - | TGTGCCAGCAGCCAAGAATCTTCAAGATACCGGGACAGGGGATCGGCCACTGAAGCTTTCTTT | CASSQESSRYRDRGSATEAFF
TRBJ2-2 | TRBV7-2 | - | - | TGTGCCAGCAGCTTCGTATCGAACACCGGGGAGCTGTTTTTT | CASSFVSNTGELFF
TRBJ2-7 | TRBV12-3/TRBV12-4 | - | - | TGTGCCAGCGGAGTTAGTCGGGTACACGAGCAGTACTTC | CASGVSRVHEQYF
TRBJ2-7 | TRBV2 | TRBD2 | - | TGTGCCAGCAGTGAATATAGCGGGAGGGCCGGGCAGTACTTC | CASSEYSGRAGQYF
TRBJ1-2 | TRBV7-2 | - | - | TGTGCCAGCAGCCCCTTCTCCCCTGTCGCGGAGAACTATGGCTACACCTTC | CASSPFSPVAENYGYTF
TRBJ2-3 | TRBV28 | - | few | TGTGCCAGCAGTTCCCCGAGCACAGATACGCAGTATTTT | CASSSPSTDTQYF
TRBJ1-5 | TRBV4-1 | TRBD1 | once | TGCGCCAGCAGGTCGGGACAGGGACATCAGCCCCAGCATTTT | CASRSGQGHQPQHF
TRBJ2-1 | TRBV4-1 | - | - | TGCGCCAGCAGCCAAGAAGTAGGGACGGGAGCGGACAATGAGCAGTTCTTC | CASSQEVGTGADNEQFF
TRBJ1-2 | TRBV19 | - | - | TGTGCCAGTAGTACCCGGGTACGGAGGGATGGCTACACCTTC | CASSTRVRRDGYTF
TRBJ2-7 | TRBV3-1/TRBV3-2 | - | - | TGTGCCAGCAGCCCACTGGGCCAGGCCTACGAGCAGTACTTC | CASSPLGQAYEQYF
TRBJ2-7 | TRBV5-1 | - | - | TGCGCCAGCAGCTTCGTCGGGGTTCAGTACGAGCAGTACTTC | CASSFVGVQYEQYF
TRBJ2-5 | TRBV5-6 | - | - | TGTGCCAGCAGCTTGAGAAACACCCAAGAGACCCAGTACTTC | CASSLRNTQETQYF
TRBJ1-3 | TRBV30 | - | - | TGTGCCTGGAGTGTAAACAGGGCTGGAAACACCATATATTTT | CAWSVNRAGNTIYF
TRBJ2-5 | TRBV5-1 | - | - | TGCGCCAGCAGCTCCTCGAGTTCACTAACCGGGACCCAGTACTTC | CASSSSSSLTGTQYF
TRBJ1-3 | TRBV7-2 | TRBD1 | - | TGTGCCAGCAGCTTAGTCACAGGGGCTGGAAACACCATATATTTT | CASSLVTGAGNTIYF
TRBJ1-2 | TRBV9 | - | many | TGTGCCAGCAGCCCCGTCGACGGGAGGATGGGCTACACCTTC | CASSPVDGRMGYTF
TRBJ2-1 | TRBV7-8 | TRBD1 | - | TGTGCCAGCAGCACCGACAGGGGGACTTTAGGGTTCTTC | CASSTDRGTLGFF
TRBJ2-7 | TRBV3-1/TRBV3-2 | - | - | TGTGCCAGCAGCTCCCCCCGGGCCTACGAGCAGTACTTC | CASSSPRAYEQYF
TRBJ2-4 | TRBV11-3 | - | - | TGTGCCAGCAGCCCGAGGGGAGGGGGCAAAAACATTCAGTACTTC | CASSPRGGGKNIQYF